This T cell receptor (beta chain) is drawn from a study of CD8+CD57+ T cells in acquired aplastic anemia. Genomic DNA constituted the template upon which TCR beta VDJ and CDR3 profiling was performed. TCRdb reprocessed the reads with MiXCR, giving one entry per CDR3 protein. The sample records some 190,000 distinct CDR3 sequences, 54% being singletons. CDR3 length: 15 amino acids. Germline-derived CDR1 and CDR2 are MGHDK and SYGVNS. The V end was cut by 8 bases, the J end by 0 bases, with 15 bases between. This clonotype was obtained from a human donor in good health, serving as a control. The rearrangement links TRBV25-1 to TRBJ2-3, with D tentatively TRBD2 (6 bases). Sequences were obtained from sorted CD4+, CD8+, or CD8+CD57+ T cells (not recorded which) from PBMCs. CDR3 amino acids: CASLRTGLSTDTQYF. The CDR3 DNA reads TGTGCCAGCTTAAGAACGGGACTCAGCACAGATACGCAGTATTTT.